This T cell receptor (beta chain) is drawn from a study of blood T cell repertoires in COVID-19. Overall study: Samples taken during acute and convalescent COVID-19 were collected in the United States, Italy and Spain. In each case, the material was cDNA or gDNA derived from T cells, B-cell-depleted T cells, or PBMCs.

Note on this clone: Other DNA variants within this sample encode the same CDR3.

The V end was cut by 0 bases, the J end by 0 bases, with 8 bases between. Germline loops: CDR1 MNHEY, CDR2 SVGAGI. This CDR3 contains 15 residues. Source study methods: The authors estimated nucleated cell counts from reference gene primer amplification. The assay was immunoSEQ multiplex PCR, and TCRdb's table has in-frame clones only and misses some. The V and J calls and clone size were taken over from that table, and D and trimming were inferred from the DNA. Of some 380,000 clones in the sample, approximately 80% were seen once. The TCR originated in a human donor with acute or convalescent COVID-19. The donor label of this sample is uncertain. The V gene is TRBV6-5, the J gene TRBJ1-1; tentative D call: TRBD1 (5 bases). Sequencing was done on a sample of peripheral blood. CDR3 sequence: CASSYSVRVNTEAFF. CDR3 in DNA: TGTGCCAGCAGTTACTCCGTCAGGGTGAACACTGAAGCTTTCTTT.